Below, 29 T cell receptor beta chains from the same sample are listed, as sequenced in a study of molecular identifiers for immune sequencing clone quantification. TCRdb passed the PCR reads through MiXCR, listing each CDR3 protein once. The table records 490,000 or so distinct CDR3 sequences, 20% to 25% of them present only once. Sequences were obtained from naive CD8+ T cells from blood, with Jurkat cell RNA spiked in. This sample's subset: FACS-sorted CD8+CD4-CCR7+CD45RA+ naive T cells. Receptors were obtained from a human donor in good health. Some libraries in this study had Jurkat cell RNA spiked in.

This clonotype was observed many times. The V gene is TRBV27, the J gene TRBJ2-6; D not resolved. The germline V gene encodes CDR1 MNHEY and CDR2 SMNVEV (reference sequence). V dropped 0 bases and J dropped 0 bases, with 3 bases sitting between them. The CDR3 runs 15 residues. In DNA, the CDR3 is TGTGCCAGCAGTTTATCTTTCTCTGGGGCCAACGTCCTGACTTTC. It specifies CASSLSFSGANVLTF.

There are many counts of this clonotype. This chain links TRBV6-5 with TRBJ2-4, with D possibly being TRBD1 or TRBD2 (5 bases each). CDR3 length equals 14 residues. The ends were cut back, 7 bases at V and 7 bases at J, with 17 bases in the middle. Germline V gene lookup returns CDR1 MNHEY and CDR2 SVGAGI. This CDR3 is CASTPSPGPNIQYF. In DNA, the CDR3 is TGTGCCAGCACCCCTAGTCCGGGGCCCAACATTCAGTACTTC.

This clonotype has a count of ten or more. V and J are TRBV7-2 and TRBJ1-5, with a weak D call TRBD1 (5 bases). The germline gives CDR1 SGHTA, CDR2 FQGNSA. The CDR3 is 14 amino acids. With 3 bases removed from V and 7 bases from J, the gap between germline ends came to 13 bases. The CDR3 protein is CASSFSGIGQPQHF. In DNA, the CDR3 is TGTGCCAGCAGCTTCTCAGGGATCGGCCAGCCCCAGCATTTT.

V is TRBV29-1 and J is TRBJ2-7, with D perhaps matching TRBD1 (6 bases). CDR3 size: 13 residues. Germline loops: CDR1 SQVTM, CDR2 ANQGSEA. Trimming cost V 5 bases and J 1 base, with 12 bases left between them. The CDR3 loop reads CSVRTDSSYEQYF. The CDR3 DNA reads as TGCAGCGTTCGGACAGATTCTTCCTACGAGCAGTACTTC.

The V gene is TRBV3-2, the J gene TRBJ2-7. TRBV3-2 is listed as a pseudogene. The CDR3 runs 9 residues. The CDR3 loop is CASSREQYF. The CDR3 DNA reads TGTGCCAGCAGCCGCGAGCAGTACTTC.

The chain joins TRBV5-1 to TRBJ2-1, with TRBD1 matching 10 bases. V shed 4 bases, J shed 7 bases, and the junction held 11 bases outside the gene matches. The CDR3 has 16 residues. CDR1 is SGHRS and CDR2 is YFSETQ in the germline V gene. CDR3 residues: CASSRTGQGLGNEQFF. The CDR3 DNA reads TGCGCCAGCAGCAGGACGGGACAGGGGCTTGGGAATGAGCAGTTCTTC.

This sequence joins TRBV27 and TRBJ1-1; no clear D gene. Germline CDR1 is MNHEY and CDR2 is SMNVEV (reference sequence). The CDR3 spans 18 residues. V dropped 0 bases and J dropped 1 base, with 18 bases sitting between them. The CDR3 protein is CASSLSPLPVWSNTEAFF. The CDR3 coding sequence is TGTGCCAGCAGTTTATCCCCCCTTCCCGTGTGGTCGAACACTGAAGCTTTCTTT.

In this sample, this clonotype turned up a few times. The rearrangement uses TRBV7-9 and TRBJ2-3; possibly TRBD1 or TRBD2 for D (5 bases each). The CDR3 is 15 amino acids. V lost 3 bases and J 3 bases, leaving 13 bases between the germline ends. Germline lookup yields CDR1 SEHNR and CDR2 FQNEAQ (reference sequence). In nucleotides, the CDR3 is TGTGCCAGCAGCTTCCCGTACGGGGCGACAGATACGCAGTATTTT. Its translation is CASSFPYGATDTQYF. Drawing the rest from reference TRBV7-9 and TRBJ2-3, the complete variable domain is DTGVSQNPRHKITKRGQNVTFRCDPISEHNRLYWYRQTLGQGPEFLTYFQNEAQLEKSRLLSDRFSAERPKGSFSTLEIQRTEQGDSAMYLCASSFPYGATDTQYFGPGTRLTVL.

This clonotype has ten or more counts. The V gene is TRBV28, the J gene TRBJ2-1; D is unclear. Per germline, CDR1 MDHEN and CDR2 SYDVKM. This CDR3 region has 15 residues. Trimming removed 7 bases at V and 0 bases at J, with 13 bases between. CDR3 nucleotide sequence: TGTGCCAGCACCCCTAGACCCAGCTCCTACAATGAGCAGTTCTTC. It yields the protein CASTPRPSSYNEQFF.

Remarks on this clonotype: Possible read error: a much larger clone is one base away. V usage is TRBV5-1 and J usage is TRBJ2-7; D is uncertain. Germline lookup yields CDR1 SGHRS and CDR2 YFSETQ. The CDR3 consists of 16 residues. Trimming removed 0 bases at V and 3 bases at J, with 16 bases between. The DNA of the CDR3 is TGCGCCAGCAGCTTGGGGGCCCCTCATTATAGCTACGAGCAGTACTTC. This sequence encodes CASSLGAPHYSYEQYF.

With respect to this clonotype: A much larger clone is a single base away; this may be a read error. The J gene is TRBJ2-2, the V gene TRBV12-3 or TRBV12-4; no reliable D call. The CDR3 is 16 amino acids. The CDR3 here is CASSPPTLANAGELFF. CDR3 nucleotides: TGTGCCAGCAGTCCCCCAACACTCGCGAACGCCGGGGAGCTGTTTTTT.

The CDR3 loop is CSARGGSAGVVYEQYF. The CDR3 bases are TGCAGTGCTAGAGGTGGGTCGGCGGGAGTCGTTTACGAGCAGTACTTC. The rearrangement joins TRBV20-1 to TRBJ2-7, with 7 bases that match TRBD2. The germline V gene encodes CDR1 DFQATT and CDR2 SNEGSKA (reference sequence). This CDR3 is 16 amino acids long. V was clipped by 1 base and J by 4 bases; unmatched bases: 13.

In regard to this clonotype: This may be a read error, as it is one base from a much larger clone. The chain links TRBV9 to TRBJ2-4, with D perhaps TRBD1 (5 bases). V shed 0 bases and J shed 5 bases, with 12 bases lying between them. CDR3 length: 15 residues. CDR1 is SGDLS, CDR2 YYNGEE, per germline. The CDR3 nucleotides are TGTGCCAGCAGCGTAGGGGGCCTTGTCCAAAACATTCAGTACTTC. Translating it yields CASSVGGLVQNIQYF.

As concerns this clonotype: An end of the junction differs from the germline gene, which may be a read error. This chain links TRBV5-4 with TRBJ1-1; D is possibly TRBD1 (5 bases). This CDR3 region has 15 residues. CDR1 is SGHNT and CDR2 is YYREEE in the germline V gene (reference sequence). The CDR3 sequence: CASRLGQGYDTEAFF. The CDR3 DNA is TGTGCCAGCAGGTTGGGGCAGGGTTACGACACTGAAGCTTTCTTT.

The rearrangement uses TRBV13 and TRBJ2-7; 7 bases align to TRBD1. This CDR3 contains 16 residues. The V and J ends lost 5 bases and 1 base, in that order; junction bases with no gene match: 11. Per germline, CDR1 PRHDT and CDR2 FYEKMQ (reference sequence). The CDR3 reads CASSVSRGYLSYEQYF. The CDR3 DNA follows: TGTGCCAGCAGCGTCAGCAGGGGGTACCTATCCTACGAGCAGTACTTC.

With respect to this clonotype: A much larger clone lies a single base off, so this may be a read error. The chain joins TRBV5-4 to TRBJ1-4; 7 bases map to TRBD1. CDR1 and CDR2 (germline): SGHNT, YYREEE (reference sequence). The CDR3 extends over 14 amino acids. The CDR3 sequence is CASSGGQRNEKLVF. The CDR3 region has the DNA TGTGCCAGCAGCGGGGGACAGCGAAATGAAAAACTGGTTTTT.

This clonotype appeared many times. J is TRBJ1-1 and V is TRBV7-9; D is uncertain. V was trimmed by 8 bases and J by 6 bases, leaving 10 bases between them. Germline V lookup: CDR1 SEHNR, CDR2 FQNEAQ (reference sequence). The CDR3 is made up of 11 amino acids. In DNA form, the CDR3 reads TGTGCCAGCGGCGGAGGTGCTGAAGCTTTCTTT. It yields the protein CASGGGAEAFF.

This clonotype was recorded many times. The chain links TRBV13 to TRBJ2-5; D assignment may be TRBD1 or TRBD2 (5 bases each). Trimming pared 6 bases from V and 1 base from J, leaving 12 bases between. Germline V gene lookup returns CDR1 PRHDT and CDR2 FYEKMQ (reference sequence). CDR3 length equals 14 residues. This chain's CDR3 is CASRHHGTQETQYF. Here the CDR3 DNA reads TGTGCCAGCAGACACCATGGGACCCAAGAGACCCAGTACTTC.

V and J are TRBV27 and TRBJ2-7; D possibly corresponds to TRBD1 (6 bases). Germline V gene lookup returns CDR1 MNHEY and CDR2 SMNVEV (reference sequence). V lost 4 bases and J lost 4, with 20 bases in between. The CDR3 is 16 amino acids. DNA for the CDR3: TGTGCCAGCAGTTCTCTTCGAGACAGGAAGGGATACGAGCAGTACTTC. This gives the protein CASSSLRDRKGYEQYF.

This clonotype was observed at least ten times. This chain joins TRBV9 and TRBJ2-2; D remains ambiguous. The CDR3 runs to 16 residues. The germline gives CDR1 SGDLS, CDR2 YYNGEE. Trimming removed 4 bases from V and 7 bases from J, with 20 bases in between. In DNA form, the CDR3 reads TGTGCCAGCAGCCCAACGGGCCTCGAAAGGAACGGGGAGCTGTTTTTT. As protein: CASSPTGLERNGELFF.

The chain has TRBV4-3 and TRBJ2-2; D unresolved. V lost 0 bases and J 0 bases, leaving 8 bases between the germline ends. Germline assignment: CDR1 LGHNA and CDR2 YSLEER. The CDR3 consists of 16 residues. In DNA, the CDR3 is TGCGCCAGCAGCCAAGATTGGCAGACGAACACCGGGGAGCTGTTTTTT. This sequence encodes CASSQDWQTNTGELFF.

This clonotype was counted many times. V and J are TRBV12-3 or TRBV12-4 and TRBJ2-6; D is unclear. This CDR3 region has 19 residues. Trimming removed 2 bases from V and 0 bases from J, with 17 bases in between. DNA for the CDR3: TGTGCCAGCAGTTTATTCATAGGAGCTGGAGACTCTGGGGCCAACGTCCTGACTTTC. It is translated as CASSLFIGAGDSGANVLTF.

The V gene is TRBV7-9, the J gene TRBJ1-1; the match to TRBD1 covers 7 bases. The CDR3 is made up of 13 amino acids. V lost 5 bases, J lost 10 bases, and 10 bases stayed unmatched. Germline CDR1 is SEHNR and CDR2 is FQNEAQ (reference sequence). Written as DNA, the CDR3 is TGTGCCAGCAGCCCAGGGGGTATGACGGGAGCTTTCTTT. It yields the protein CASSPGGMTGAFF.

In this sample, this clonotype turned up a few times. The gene calls are TRBV4-1 and TRBJ1-6, with 7 bases fitting TRBD1. The germline gives CDR1 MGHRA, CDR2 YSYEKL. V was pared by 0 bases and J by 10 bases, with 12 bases of the junction left unmatched. This CDR3 is built from 17 residues. The CDR3 sequence: CASSQDRAPTGPSPLHF. DNA for the CDR3: TGCGCCAGCAGCCAAGATCGAGCCCCGACAGGGCCGTCACCCCTCCACTTT.

Many counts were recorded for this clonotype. The chain uses TRBV12-3 or TRBV12-4 and TRBJ2-5; D tentatively fits TRBD1 or TRBD2 (5 bases each). The CDR3 runs 16 residues. The V and J ends lost 1 base and 1 base respectively, with 13 bases between them. The CDR3 is CASSLDLGDSQETQYF. CDR3 coding DNA: TGTGCCAGCAGTTTAGATCTGGGGGATAGCCAAGAGACCCAGTACTTC.

Many counts were recorded for this clonotype. The CDR3 loop is CASSYTSSVGEEYEQYF. The CDR3 DNA is TGTGCCAGCAGTTACACGTCTTCGGTCGGGGAGGAATACGAGCAGTACTTC. The chain combines TRBV6-2 or TRBV6-3 with TRBJ2-7; weak D call: TRBD2 (6 bases). Germline CDR1 MNHEY, CDR2 SVGEGT. With 2 bases removed from V and 4 bases from J, the gap between germline ends came to 21 bases. The CDR3 is made up of 17 amino acids.

This clonotype was seen more than once but under ten times. The chain recombines TRBV11-2 with TRBJ1-1; 7 nucleotides agree with TRBD1. The J segment lost 0 bases and the V segment lost 2 bases, leaving 9 bases of the junction unmatched. This CDR3 has 17 residues. Germline-derived CDR1 and CDR2 are SGHAT and FQNNGV. This CDR3 reads CASSLPKTGRLNTEAFF. DNA of the CDR3: TGTGCCAGCAGCTTACCCAAGACAGGGAGGTTGAACACTGAAGCTTTCTTT.

This clonotype was found once. A read error is possible here, since a much larger clone lies one base away. The V call is TRBV7-8, the J call TRBJ1-5; 7 bases fit TRBD1. CDR1 SGHVS and CDR2 FQNEAQ come from the germline V gene. The V gene end was trimmed by 0 bases and the J gene end by 5 bases; junction bases not matched to a gene: 7. The CDR3 consists of 16 residues. CDR3 sequence: CASSLAADRADQPQHF. Here the CDR3 DNA reads TGTGCCAGCAGCTTAGCTGCCGACAGGGCGGATCAGCCCCAGCATTTT.

The rearrangement links TRBV5-6 to TRBJ1-1; no definite D call. Trimming stripped 4 bases from V and 1 base from J, with 8 bases between. The germline gives CDR1 SGHDT, CDR2 YYEEEE. The CDR3 has 13 residues. DNA of the CDR3: TGTGCCAGCAGCGTGAGTCAGAACACTGAAGCTTTCTTT. This sequence encodes CASSVSQNTEAFF. The full variable domain, its missing parts supplied by reference TRBV5-6 and TRBJ1-1, is DAGVTQSPTHLIKTRGQQVTLRCSPKSGHDTVSWYQQALGQGPQFIFQYYEEEERQRGNFPDRFSGHQFPNYSSELNVNALLLGDSALYLCASSVSQNTEAFFGQGTRLTVV.